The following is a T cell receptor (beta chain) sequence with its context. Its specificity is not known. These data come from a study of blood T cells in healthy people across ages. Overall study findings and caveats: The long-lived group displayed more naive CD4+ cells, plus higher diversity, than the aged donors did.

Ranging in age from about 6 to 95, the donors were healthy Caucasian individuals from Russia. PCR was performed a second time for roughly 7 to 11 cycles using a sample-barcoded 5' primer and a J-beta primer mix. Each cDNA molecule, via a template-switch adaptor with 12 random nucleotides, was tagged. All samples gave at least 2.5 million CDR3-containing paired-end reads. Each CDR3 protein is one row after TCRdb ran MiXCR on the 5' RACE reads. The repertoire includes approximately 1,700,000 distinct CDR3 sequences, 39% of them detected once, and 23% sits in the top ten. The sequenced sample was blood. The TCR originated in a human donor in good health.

CDR3 coding DNA: TGTGCCAGCAGCTTACAGGAGAGCCAAGAGACCCAGTACTTC. This encodes CASSLQESQETQYF. V and J are TRBV5-4 and TRBJ2-5; possible D gene TRBD1, 5 bases. Trimming left V 2 bases short and J 1 base short, with 9 bases between. Germline assignment: CDR1 SGHNT and CDR2 YYREEE (reference sequence). The CDR3 sequence is 14 residues long.